This entry lists 19 T cell receptor beta chains sequenced from one sample in a study of T cell responses to AZD1222 COVID-19 vaccine. Profiling relied on immunoSEQ multiplex PCR, and the TCRdb table lists in-frame clones only, not all of them. The profile shows about 200,000 clones, 90% to 95% of them singletons. The material sequenced was peripheral blood, taken 28 days after the second AZD1222 dose. These receptors were collected from an adult who received the AZD1222 COVID-19 vaccine.

The V gene is TRBV18, the J gene TRBJ1-1, with a possible D match to TRBD1 (5 bases). V was pared by 5 bases and J by 0 bases, with 7 bases between. The length of the CDR3 is 13 residues. Germline lookup yields CDR1 KGHSH and CDR2 LQKENI. CDR3 amino acids: CASSSTVNTEAFF. Written as DNA, the CDR3 is TGTGCCAGCTCATCGACAGTGAACACTGAAGCTTTCTTT. Complete variable domain (other parts from reference TRBV18 and TRBJ1-1): NAGVMQNPRHLVRRRGQEARLRCSPMKGHSHVYWYRQLPEEGLKFMVYLQKENIIDESGMPKERFSAEFPKEGPSILRIQQVVRGDSAAYFCASSSTVNTEAFFGQGTRLTVV.

The V call is TRBV2, the J call TRBJ1-3, with unresolved D. Per the germline V gene, CDR1 is SNHLY and CDR2 is FYNNEI. V shed 1 base and J shed 6 bases, with 10 bases lying between them. The CDR3 contains 14 residues. The CDR3, as DNA: TGTGCCAGCAGTGAAGTGGGATTCGCAAACACCATATATTTT. Protein: CASSEVGFANTIYF.

This chain joins TRBV2 and TRBJ1-4; D remains unclear. Germline V gene data show CDR1 as SNHLY and CDR2 as FYNNEI. The CDR3 spans 13 residues. V was clipped by 5 bases and J by 4 bases, with 8 bases between them. The CDR3 reads CASSREVNEKLFF. The CDR3, as DNA: TGTGCCAGCAGTCGAGAAGTTAATGAAAAACTGTTTTTT.

The chain recombines TRBV3-1 (or the pseudogene TRBV3-2) with TRBJ2-1; TRBD1 aligns across 7 bases. CDR3 size: 16 residues. From germline, CDR1 is LGHDT and CDR2 YNNKEL (reference sequence). V lost 5 bases and J lost 0; bases outside the gene matches: 7. The CDR3 region is CASSTRTGRSYNEQFF. In DNA form, the CDR3 reads TGTGCCAGCAGCACTCGGACAGGTCGCTCCTACAATGAGCAGTTCTTC.

In its sample, this clone was seen once. The V gene is TRBV6-5, the J gene TRBJ2-3; possibly TRBD1 for D (5 bases). The germline V gene encodes CDR1 MNHEY and CDR2 SVGAGI. Trimming shortened V by 2 bases and J by 2 bases, and 5 bases separated the two germline ends. This CDR3 comprises 13 residues. CDR3 nucleotides: TGTGCCAGCAGTTACGGGGCCACAGATACGCAGTATTTT. The encoded protein is CASSYGATDTQYF.

The genes are TRBV5-1 and TRBJ2-7; D uncertain. This CDR3 contains 15 residues. Per germline, CDR1 SGHRS and CDR2 YFSETQ. Between the trimmed V and J ends, which lost 0 bases and 1 base, there was a span of 11 bases. CDR3 region: CASSLGGRVSYEQYF. CDR3 in DNA: TGCGCCAGCAGCTTGGGAGGACGGGTTTCCTACGAGCAGTACTTC.

J is TRBJ1-5 and V is TRBV19; D is ambiguous. The V and J ends lost 7 bases and 3 bases respectively, with 16 bases between them. The CDR3 spans 15 residues. Per germline, CDR1 LNHDA and CDR2 SQIVND (reference sequence). CDR3 coding DNA: TGTGCCAGTACCTCGGCCGGGAGAGACAATCAGCCCCAGCATTTT. Its translation: CASTSAGRDNQPQHF.

The V call is TRBV3-1 (or the pseudogene TRBV3-2), the J call TRBJ1-2; no reliable D call. CDR3 length: 12 amino acids. V lost 2 bases to trimming and J lost 8 bases, with 9 bases between them. Germline V gene data show CDR1 as LGHDT and CDR2 as YNNKEL (reference sequence). The CDR3, as DNA: TGTGCCAGCAGCCAATTAGCGAAAGGCTACACCTTC. It translates to CASSQLAKGYTF.

The CDR3 here is CAISDKLNTEAFF. CDR3 DNA sequence: TGTGCCATCAGTGACAAGTTGAACACTGAAGCTTTCTTT. V gene TRBV10-3 combines with J gene TRBJ1-1, with D hard to call. CDR3 size: 13 residues. Per the germline V gene, CDR1 is ENHRY and CDR2 is SYGVKD. Trimming left V 3 bases short and J 0 bases short, with 5 bases between.

This clone showed up just once. The chain recombines TRBV29-1 with TRBJ1-2; D is ambiguous. This CDR3 comprises 13 residues. The V and J ends lost 2 bases and 3 bases respectively, with 10 bases between them. Germline CDR1 is SQVTM and CDR2 is ANQGSEA. CDR3 protein: CSVEKAGYYGYTF. The CDR3 DNA is TGCAGCGTTGAAAAGGCGGGCTACTATGGCTACACCTTC.

For this clone: The same CDR3 arises from other DNA sequences in this sample as well. This sequence joins TRBV28 and TRBJ1-1; no definite D call. This CDR3 region has 12 residues. Trimming pared 2 bases from V and 5 bases from J, leaving 6 bases between. The V gene's germline CDR1 is MDHEN and CDR2 SYDVKM. The CDR3, as DNA: TGTGCCAGCAGTTTAGGTAGAACTGAAGCTTTCTTT. Translation gives CASSLGRTEAFF.

V usage is TRBV6-1 and J usage is TRBJ2-7; 15 bases match TRBD2. This CDR3 is 17 amino acids long. V lost 2 bases, J lost 2 bases, and 4 bases stayed unmatched. Germline V gives CDR1 MNHNS, CDR2 SASEGT. The CDR3 sequence is CASSERTSGGGAYEQYF. In DNA, the CDR3 is TGTGCCAGCAGTGAAAGGACTAGCGGGGGGGGAGCCTACGAGCAGTACTTC.

This rearrangement joins TRBV27 to TRBJ2-1; weak D call: TRBD1 (5 bases). The CDR3 is 17 residues long. Trimming took off 2 bases at V and 3 bases at J, with 17 bases between the two ends. Germline values: CDR1 MNHEY, CDR2 SMNVEV (reference sequence). DNA of the CDR3: TGTGCCAGCAGTTTAAAAGGGGCGGATAGTTACTACAATGAGCAGTTCTTC. Translation gives CASSLKGADSYYNEQFF.

In its sample, this clone was seen once. The chain carries TRBV5-4 and TRBJ2-7; the D is unclear. CDR1 and CDR2 (germline): SGHNT, YYREEE (reference sequence). This CDR3 region has 14 residues. Deletions cut 0 bases from V and 1 base from J, with 8 bases between. CDR3 loop: CASSLDSTSYEQYF. The CDR3 nucleotides are TGTGCCAGCAGCTTGGACAGCACTTCCTACGAGCAGTACTTC.

The rearrangement links TRBV6-2 or TRBV6-3 to TRBJ2-7; tentative D call: TRBD2 (7 bases). Germline V lookup: CDR1 MNHEY, CDR2 SVGEGT. The CDR3 sequence is 14 residues long. V lost 4 bases to trimming and J lost 6 bases, with 16 bases between them. The CDR3 nucleotides are TGTGCCAGCAGTTCGAGGGGGGGCGGAAGCGAGCAGTACTTC. Amino acids: CASSSRGGGSEQYF.

The chain carries TRBV2 and TRBJ1-2; D might be TRBD1 (6 bases). From germline, CDR1 is SNHLY and CDR2 FYNNEI. Deletions cut 11 bases from V and 5 bases from J, with 12 bases between. The CDR3 has 11 amino acids. Here the CDR3 DNA reads TGTGCCTTTAATCAGGGGTATGGCTACACCTTC. Translating gives CAFNQGYGYTF.

V is TRBV7-9 and J is TRBJ1-2, with D unresolved. CDR1 and CDR2 (germline): SEHNR, FQNEAQ (reference sequence). CDR3 size: 14 residues. V lost 5 bases to trimming and J lost 8 bases, with 18 bases between them. CDR3 coding DNA: TGTGCCAGCAGCCCCAGCGGCCCTCCTATAGGCTACACCTTC. Amino acid sequence: CASSPSGPPIGYTF.

The chain employs TRBV19 and TRBJ2-7, with TRBD1 identical over 8 bases. V lost 7 bases, J lost 2 bases, and 10 bases stayed unmatched. Germline-derived CDR1 and CDR2 are LNHDA and SQIVND (reference sequence). The CDR3 is made up of 15 amino acids. The CDR3 loop is CASKYGQGATYEQYF. CDR3 nucleotide sequence: TGTGCCAGTAAGTACGGACAGGGCGCTACCTACGAGCAGTACTTC.

This rearrangement joins TRBV2 to TRBJ1-6; TRBD1 is a possible D gene (5 bases). The length of the CDR3 is 14 residues. Trimming stripped 6 bases from V and 8 bases from J, with 14 bases between. Per the germline V gene, CDR1 is SNHLY and CDR2 is FYNNEI. The CDR3 sequence: CASRGDAADSPLHF. The CDR3 coding sequence is TGTGCCAGCAGAGGGGACGCAGCAGATTCACCCCTCCACTTT.